The 2 T cell receptor beta chains presented below share a single source sample, sequenced in a study of response to subunit inactivated influenza vaccine (dated by TCRdb to the late 2010s). The library was built by means of RT-PCR. TCRdb shows the sequencer as Illumina HiSeq 2500. TCRdb applied fastp at Q25 and MiXCR to the public reads, then kept only in-frame beta chains. Merged by CDR3 protein, the rows form single entries marked with the most common genes and DNA. The sample records about 650,000 distinct CDR3 sequences, approximately 14% of which are singletons. The ten top clones hold around 7.6% of the sample. The source was PBMCs from blood, collected approximately 15 days before vaccination. The source is a man aged 45-65 years who received an inactivated influenza vaccine. Donor details come from another sample of the same person, matched by shared clones.

The CDR3 loop is CASSSGQGIEAFF. DNA for the CDR3: TGTGCCAGCAGCTCAGGACAGGGAATCGAAGCTTTCTTT. This chain links TRBV7-2 with TRBJ1-1, with 8 bases aligning to TRBD1. CDR1 is SGHTA, CDR2 FQGNSA, per germline. V was clipped by 4 bases and J by 8 bases; unmatched bases: 6. This CDR3 comprises 13 residues. Supplemented by reference TRBV7-2 and TRBJ1-1, the full variable domain reads GAGVSQSPSNKVTEKGKDVELRCDPISGHTALYWYRQSLGQGLEFLIYFQGNSAPDKSGLPSDRFSAERTGGSVSTLTIQRTQQEDSAVYLCASSSGQGIEAFFGQGTRLTVV.

The V call is TRBV6-1, the J call TRBJ1-4, with D unclear. Looked up from germline, CDR1 is MNHNS and CDR2 is SASEGT. The CDR3 extends over 14 amino acids. V was clipped by 5 bases and J by 3 bases, with 10 bases between them. CDR3 bases: TGTGCCAGCAGTCGACGGGGTTCTAATGAAAAACTGTTTTTT. It codes for CASSRRGSNEKLFF.